This section outlines one T cell receptor (beta chain) sequence together with its context. The antigen is not known. J lost 3 bases, V lost 4 bases, and 11 bases had no gene match. The CDR3 totals 17 residues. Per the germline V gene, CDR1 is LGHNA and CDR2 is YSLEER. This record comes from a study of CD8+ T cells in alopecia areata. Study-level background: Among treated patients, oral tofacitinib was administered at 5 to 10 mg twice daily. Findings of the study overall: Sequenced scalp T cells also include alphabeta T cells resident in normal skin.

It was cDNA, reverse transcribed from extracted RNA, that served as the sequencing template. Some clones are missing from TCRdb's copy, which holds only in-frame ones; the method was immunoSEQ multiplex PCR. The table shows about 150,000 clones, with 45% to 60% occurring only once. Sequencing was performed on CD8+ T cells sorted from blood, taken at week 0. This sequence originates from a human donor with alopecia areata. The chain links TRBV4-3 to TRBJ1-5, with 8 bases lining up with TRBD1. The CDR3 loop is CASSLTSSGGFNQPQHF. In nucleotides, the CDR3 is TGCGCCAGCAGCCTTACGTCTTCAGGGGGCTTCAATCAGCCCCAGCATTTT.